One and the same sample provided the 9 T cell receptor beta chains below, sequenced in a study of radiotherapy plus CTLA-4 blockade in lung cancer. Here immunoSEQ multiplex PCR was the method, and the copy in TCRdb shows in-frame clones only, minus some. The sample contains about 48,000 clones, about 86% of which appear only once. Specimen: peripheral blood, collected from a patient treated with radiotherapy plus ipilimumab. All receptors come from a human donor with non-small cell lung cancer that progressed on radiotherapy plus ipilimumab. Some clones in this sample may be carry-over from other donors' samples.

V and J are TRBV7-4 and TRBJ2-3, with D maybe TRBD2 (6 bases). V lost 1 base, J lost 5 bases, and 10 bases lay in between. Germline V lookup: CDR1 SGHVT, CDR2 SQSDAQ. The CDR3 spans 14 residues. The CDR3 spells CASSLVLGGDTQYF. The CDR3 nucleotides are TGTGCCAGCAGCTTAGTGCTGGGGGGAGATACGCAGTATTTT. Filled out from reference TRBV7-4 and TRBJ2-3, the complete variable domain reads GAGVSQSPRYKVAKRGRDVALRCDSISGHVTLYWYRQTLGQGSEVLTYSQSDAQRDKSGRPSGRFSAERPERSVSTLKIQRTEQGDSAVYLCASSLVLGGDTQYFGPGTRLTVL.

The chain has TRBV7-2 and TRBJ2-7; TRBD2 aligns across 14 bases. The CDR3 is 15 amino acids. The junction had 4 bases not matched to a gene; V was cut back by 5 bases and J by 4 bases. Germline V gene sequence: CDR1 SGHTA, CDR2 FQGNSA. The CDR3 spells CASSPGLAGGYEQYF. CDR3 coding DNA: TGTGCCAGCAGCCCCGGACTAGCGGGAGGTTACGAGCAGTACTTC.

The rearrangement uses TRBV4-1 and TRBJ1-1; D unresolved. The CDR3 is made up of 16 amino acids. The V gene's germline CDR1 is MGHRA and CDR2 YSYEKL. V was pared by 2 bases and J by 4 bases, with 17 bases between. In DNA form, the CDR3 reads TGCGCCAGCAGCCAAATACCGGACTGGCCGGGCACTGAAGCTTTCTTT. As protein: CASSQIPDWPGTEAFF.

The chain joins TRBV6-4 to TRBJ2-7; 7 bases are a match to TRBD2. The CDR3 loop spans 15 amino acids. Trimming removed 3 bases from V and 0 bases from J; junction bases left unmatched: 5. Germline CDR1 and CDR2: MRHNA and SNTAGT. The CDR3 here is CASSELGGSSYEQYF. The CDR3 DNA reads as TGTGCCAGCAGTGAATTAGGCGGGAGCTCCTACGAGCAGTACTTC.

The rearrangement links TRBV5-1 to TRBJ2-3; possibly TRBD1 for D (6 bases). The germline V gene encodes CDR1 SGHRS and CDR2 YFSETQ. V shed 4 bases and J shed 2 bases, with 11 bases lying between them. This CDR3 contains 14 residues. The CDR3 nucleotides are TGCGCCAGCAGCGATACAGGGAACACAGATACGCAGTATTTT. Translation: CASSDTGNTDTQYF.

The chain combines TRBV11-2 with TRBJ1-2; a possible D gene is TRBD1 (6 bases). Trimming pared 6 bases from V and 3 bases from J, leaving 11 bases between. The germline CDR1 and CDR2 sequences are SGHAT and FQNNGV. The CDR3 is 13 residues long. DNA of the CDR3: TGTGCCAGCAGTCCAGGGGCGCACTATGGCTACACCTTC. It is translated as CASSPGAHYGYTF.

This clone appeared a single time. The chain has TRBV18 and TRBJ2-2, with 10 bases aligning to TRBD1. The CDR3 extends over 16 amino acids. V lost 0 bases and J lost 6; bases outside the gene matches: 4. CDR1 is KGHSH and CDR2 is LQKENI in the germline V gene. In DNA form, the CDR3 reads TGTGCCAGCTCACCACCCGGGACAGGGGCGGCCGGGGAGCTGTTTTTT. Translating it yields CASSPPGTGAAGELFF.

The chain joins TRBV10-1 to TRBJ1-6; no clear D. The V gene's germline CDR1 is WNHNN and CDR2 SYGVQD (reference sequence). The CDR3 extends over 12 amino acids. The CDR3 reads CGQPRSDSPLHF. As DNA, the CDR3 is TGCGGGCAGCCGCGGTCGGATTCACCCCTCCACTTT.

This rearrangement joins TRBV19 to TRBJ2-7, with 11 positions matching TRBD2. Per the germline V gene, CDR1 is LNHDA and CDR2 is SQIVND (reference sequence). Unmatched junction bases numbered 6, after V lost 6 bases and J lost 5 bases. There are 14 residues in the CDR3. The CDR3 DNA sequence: TGTGCCAGTAGCCAGACTAGCGGGGTCCACGAGCAGTACTTC. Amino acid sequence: CASSQTSGVHEQYF.